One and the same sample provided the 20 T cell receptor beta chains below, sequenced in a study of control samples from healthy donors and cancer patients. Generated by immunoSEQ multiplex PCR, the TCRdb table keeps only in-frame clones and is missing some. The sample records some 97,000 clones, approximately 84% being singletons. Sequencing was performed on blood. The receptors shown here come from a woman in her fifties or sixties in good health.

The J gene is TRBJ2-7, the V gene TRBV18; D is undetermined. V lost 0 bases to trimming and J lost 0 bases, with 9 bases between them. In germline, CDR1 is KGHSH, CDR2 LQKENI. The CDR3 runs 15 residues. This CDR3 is CASSPPAGPSYEQYV. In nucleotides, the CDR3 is TGTGCCAGCTCACCACCGGCAGGACCCTCCTACGAGCAGTACGTC.

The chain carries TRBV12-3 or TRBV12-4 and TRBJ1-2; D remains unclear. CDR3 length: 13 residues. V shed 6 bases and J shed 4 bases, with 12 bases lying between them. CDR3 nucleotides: TGTGCCAGCAGCCCCGCGGGGATCTATGGCTACACCTTC. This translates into CASSPAGIYGYTF.

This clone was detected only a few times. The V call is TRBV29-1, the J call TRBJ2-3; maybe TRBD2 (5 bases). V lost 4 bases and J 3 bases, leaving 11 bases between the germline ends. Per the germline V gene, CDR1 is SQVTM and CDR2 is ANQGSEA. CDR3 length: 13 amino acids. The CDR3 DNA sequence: TGCAGCGTTGGCGGGTTCGGGACAGATACGCAGTATTTT. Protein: CSVGGFGTDTQYF.

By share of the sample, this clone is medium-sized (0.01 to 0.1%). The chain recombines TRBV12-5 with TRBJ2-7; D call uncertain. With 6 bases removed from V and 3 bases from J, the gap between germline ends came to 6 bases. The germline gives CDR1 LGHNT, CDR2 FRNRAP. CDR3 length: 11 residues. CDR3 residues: CASGNSYEQYF. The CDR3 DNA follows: TGTGCTAGTGGGAACAGCTACGAGCAGTACTTC.

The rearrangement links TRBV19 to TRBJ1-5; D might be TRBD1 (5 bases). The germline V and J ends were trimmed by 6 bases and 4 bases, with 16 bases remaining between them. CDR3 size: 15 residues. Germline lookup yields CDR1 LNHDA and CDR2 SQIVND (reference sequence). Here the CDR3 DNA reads TGTGCCAGTAGAAATACCGGGGCTGGGAATCAGCCCCAGCATTTT. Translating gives CASRNTGAGNQPQHF.

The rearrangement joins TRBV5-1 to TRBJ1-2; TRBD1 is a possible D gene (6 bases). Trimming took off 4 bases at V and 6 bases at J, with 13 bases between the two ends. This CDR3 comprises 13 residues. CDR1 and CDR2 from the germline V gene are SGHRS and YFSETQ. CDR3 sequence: CASSLQGQHGYTF. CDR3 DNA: TGCGCCAGCAGCCTACAGGGTCAACATGGCTACACCTTC.

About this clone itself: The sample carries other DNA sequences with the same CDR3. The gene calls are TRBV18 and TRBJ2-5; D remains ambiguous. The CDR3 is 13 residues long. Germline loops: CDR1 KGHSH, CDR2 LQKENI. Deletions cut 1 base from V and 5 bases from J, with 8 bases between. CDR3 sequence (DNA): TGTGCCAGCTCACCACGGGTTAGGGAGACCCAGTACTTC. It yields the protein CASSPRVRETQYF.

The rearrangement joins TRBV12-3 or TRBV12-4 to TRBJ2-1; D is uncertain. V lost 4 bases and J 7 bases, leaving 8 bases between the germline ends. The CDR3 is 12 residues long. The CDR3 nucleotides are TGTGCCAGCAGTTCCCCGATTAATGAGCAGTTCTTC. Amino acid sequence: CASSSPINEQFF.

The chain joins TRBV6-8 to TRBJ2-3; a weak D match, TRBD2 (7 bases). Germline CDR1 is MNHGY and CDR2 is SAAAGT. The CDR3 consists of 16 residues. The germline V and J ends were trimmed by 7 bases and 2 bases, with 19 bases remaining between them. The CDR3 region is CASIGLGGALTDTQYF. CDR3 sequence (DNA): TGTGCCAGCATCGGCCTGGGGGGGGCCCTCACAGATACGCAGTATTTT.

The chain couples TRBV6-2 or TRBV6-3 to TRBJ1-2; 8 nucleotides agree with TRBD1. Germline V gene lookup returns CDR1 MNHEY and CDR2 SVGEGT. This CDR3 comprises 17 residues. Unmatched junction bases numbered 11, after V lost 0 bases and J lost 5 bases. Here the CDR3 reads CASSYSRGPGGFYGYTF. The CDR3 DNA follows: TGTGCCAGCAGTTACTCGAGAGGGCCAGGGGGCTTTTATGGCTACACCTTC.

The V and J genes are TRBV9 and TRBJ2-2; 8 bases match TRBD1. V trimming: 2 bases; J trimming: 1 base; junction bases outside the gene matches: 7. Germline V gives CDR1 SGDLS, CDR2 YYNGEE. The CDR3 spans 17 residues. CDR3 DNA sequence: TGTGCCAGCAGCGTCAACCGGGACAGGATGAACACCGGGGAGCTGTTTTTT. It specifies CASSVNRDRMNTGELFF.

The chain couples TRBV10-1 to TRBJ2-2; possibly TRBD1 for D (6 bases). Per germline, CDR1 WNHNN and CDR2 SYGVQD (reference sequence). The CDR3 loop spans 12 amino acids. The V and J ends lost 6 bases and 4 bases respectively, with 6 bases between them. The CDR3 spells CASSRGTGELFF. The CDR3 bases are TGCGCCAGCAGCAGGGGCACCGGGGAGCTGTTTTTT.

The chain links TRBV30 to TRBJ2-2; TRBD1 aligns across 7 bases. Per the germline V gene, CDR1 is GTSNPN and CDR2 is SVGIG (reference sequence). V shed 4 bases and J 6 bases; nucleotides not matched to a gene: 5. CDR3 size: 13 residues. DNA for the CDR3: TGTGCCTGGATGTTTCAGGGGGCCGGGGAGCTGTTTTTT. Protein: CAWMFQGAGELFF. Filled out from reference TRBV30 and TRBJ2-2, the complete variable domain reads SQTIHQWPATLVQPVGSPLSLECTVEGTSNPNLYWYRQAAGRGLQLLFYSVGIGQISSEVPQNLSASRPQDRQFILSSKKLLLSDSGFYLCAWMFQGAGELFFGEGSRLTVL.

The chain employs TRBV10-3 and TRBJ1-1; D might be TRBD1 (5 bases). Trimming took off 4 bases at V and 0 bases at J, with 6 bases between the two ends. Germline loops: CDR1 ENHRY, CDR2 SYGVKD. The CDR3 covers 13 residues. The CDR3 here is CAISAGLNTEAFF. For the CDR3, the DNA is TGTGCCATCAGTGCAGGGTTGAACACTGAAGCTTTCTTT.

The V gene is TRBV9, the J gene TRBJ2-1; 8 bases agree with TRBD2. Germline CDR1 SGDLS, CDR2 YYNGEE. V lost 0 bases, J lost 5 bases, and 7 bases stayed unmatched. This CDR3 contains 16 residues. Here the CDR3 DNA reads TGTGCCAGCAGCGTAGCGGGCGGGAGGATCGACAATGAGCAGTTCTTC. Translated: CASSVAGGRIDNEQFF.

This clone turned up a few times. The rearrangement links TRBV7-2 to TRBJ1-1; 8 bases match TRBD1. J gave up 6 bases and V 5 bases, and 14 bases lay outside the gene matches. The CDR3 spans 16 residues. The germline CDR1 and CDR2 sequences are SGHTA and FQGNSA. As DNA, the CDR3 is TGTGCCAGCAGCCAAGGGGTGACAGGGGCCGCCTCTGAAGCTTTCTTT. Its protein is CASSQGVTGAASEAFF. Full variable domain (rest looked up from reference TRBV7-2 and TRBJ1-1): GAGVSQSPSNKVTEKGKDVELRCDPISGHTALYWYRQSLGQGLEFLIYFQGNSAPDKSGLPSDRFSAERTGGSVSTLTIQRTQQEDSAVYLCASSQGVTGAASEAFFGQGTRLTVV.

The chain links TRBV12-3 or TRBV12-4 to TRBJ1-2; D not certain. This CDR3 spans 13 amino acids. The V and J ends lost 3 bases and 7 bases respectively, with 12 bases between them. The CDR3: CASSLIRARGYTF. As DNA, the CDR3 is TGTGCCAGCAGTTTGATTAGGGCCCGTGGCTACACCTTC.

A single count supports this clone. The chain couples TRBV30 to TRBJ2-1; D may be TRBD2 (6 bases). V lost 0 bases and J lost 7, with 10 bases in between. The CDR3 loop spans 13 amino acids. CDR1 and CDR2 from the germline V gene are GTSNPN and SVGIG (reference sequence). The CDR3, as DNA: TGTGCCTGGAGTGTAGGCCGGGGGAATGAGCAGTTCTTC. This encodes CAWSVGRGNEQFF.

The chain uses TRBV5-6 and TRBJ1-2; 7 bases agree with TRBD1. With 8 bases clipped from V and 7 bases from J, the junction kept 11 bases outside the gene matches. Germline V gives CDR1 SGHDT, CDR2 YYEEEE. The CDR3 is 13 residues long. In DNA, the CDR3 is TGTGCCAGTCACGAGGGGGCGCTTCCTGGCTACACCTTC. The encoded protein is CASHEGALPGYTF.

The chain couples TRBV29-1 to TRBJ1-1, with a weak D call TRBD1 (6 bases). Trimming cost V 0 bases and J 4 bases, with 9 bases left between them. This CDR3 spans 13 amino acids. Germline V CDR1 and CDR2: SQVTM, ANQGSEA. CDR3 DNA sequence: TGCAGCGTTGAAGAGGAGACAGGCACTGAAGCTTTCTTT. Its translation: CSVEEETGTEAFF.